This entry lists 30 T cell receptor beta chains sequenced from one sample in a study of cytomegalovirus exposure and HLA in healthy donors. Primers included in the PCR were 60 Vbeta and 13 Jbeta primers. Generated by immunoSEQ multiplex PCR, the TCRdb table keeps only in-frame clones and is missing some. The sample lists some 95,000 clones; around 74% were seen once. Input material: PBMCs. The receptors shown here come from a man aged 50-59 years in good health and CMV-seropositive.

The chain recombines TRBV5-1 with TRBJ2-1; D perhaps matches TRBD2 (6 bases). CDR3 length: 14 residues. The germline V gene has CDR1 SGHRS and CDR2 YFSETQ. Trimming left V 4 bases short and J 5 bases short, with 13 bases between. The CDR3 region is CASSILARDNEQFF. The DNA of the CDR3 is TGCGCCAGCAGCATACTAGCTAGAGACAATGAGCAGTTCTTC. The full variable domain, its missing parts supplied by reference TRBV5-1 and TRBJ2-1, is KAGVTQTPRYLIKTRGQQVTLSCSPISGHRSVSWYQQTPGQGLQFLFEYFSETQRNKGNFPGRFSGRQFSNSRSEMNVSTLELGDSALYLCASSILARDNEQFFGPGTRLTVL.

The J gene is TRBJ1-1, the V gene TRBV5-1, with D possibly matching TRBD1 (5 bases). The V and J ends lost 2 bases and 1 base respectively, with 9 bases between them. The length of the CDR3 is 14 residues. Looked up from germline, CDR1 is SGHRS and CDR2 is YFSETQ. The CDR3 DNA is TGCGCCAGCAGCTTCTCGGGGGAGAACACTGAAGCTTTCTTT. Its protein is CASSFSGENTEAFF.

The chain couples TRBV6-1 to TRBJ1-2; a possible D gene is TRBD1 (6 bases). V was clipped by 1 base and J by 7 bases, with 13 bases between them. Looked up from germline, CDR1 is MNHNS and CDR2 is SASEGT. This CDR3 has 14 residues. The CDR3 nucleotides are TGTGCCAGCAGTGAAGGCGGGGGCGTCGGTGGCTACACCTTC. It translates to CASSEGGGVGGYTF.

The rearrangement uses TRBV18 and TRBJ2-7; 10 nucleotides align to TRBD1. The trim removed 5 bases at V and 3 bases at J, leaving 4 bases unmatched. Looked up from germline, CDR1 is KGHSH and CDR2 is LQKENI. This CDR3 spans 14 amino acids. In nucleotides, the CDR3 is TGTGCCAGCTCAAGGACAGGGGGTCTCTACGAGCAGTACTTC. Protein sequence: CASSRTGGLYEQYF.

J is TRBJ2-7 and V is TRBV5-5; possibly TRBD2 for D (7 bases). CDR1 is SGHKS and CDR2 is YYEKEE in the germline V gene (reference sequence). The CDR3 runs to 18 residues. Between the trimmed V and J ends, which lost 4 bases and 3 bases, there was a span of 26 bases. As DNA, the CDR3 is TGTGCCAGCAGCCGCGGCCGTACAGGGAGGGGGGAAAGCTACGAGCAGTACTTC. Amino acid sequence: CASSRGRTGRGESYEQYF. Full variable domain (remainder filled in from reference TRBV5-5 and TRBJ2-7): DAGVTQSPTHLIKTRGQQVTLRCSPISGHKSVSWYQQVLGQGPQFIFQYYEKEERGRGNFPDRFSARQFPNYSSELNVNALLLGDSALYLCASSRGRTGRGESYEQYFGPGTRLTVT.

The chain recombines TRBV19 with TRBJ2-1; 12 bases are shared with TRBD2. Germline loops: CDR1 LNHDA, CDR2 SQIVND (reference sequence). Unmatched junction bases numbered 8, after V lost 1 base and J lost 7 bases. This CDR3 has 17 residues. The CDR3: CASSIALLAGGRNEQFF. The CDR3 nucleotides are TGTGCCAGTAGTATAGCCCTACTAGCGGGGGGTCGGAATGAGCAGTTCTTC.

The rearrangement links TRBV19 to TRBJ2-7; D is unclear. The germline V and J ends were trimmed by 0 bases and 0 bases, with 15 bases remaining between them. Looked up from germline, CDR1 is LNHDA and CDR2 is SQIVND (reference sequence). CDR3 length equals 17 residues. CDR3 DNA sequence: TGTGCCAGTAGTATAGATCTTGTTCAAGCCGGCTCCTACGAGCAGTACTTC. The encoded protein is CASSIDLVQAGSYEQYF.

This chain uses TRBV5-5 with TRBJ2-5, with 8 positions matching TRBD1. The CDR3 has 15 amino acids. V shed 5 bases and J 4 bases; nucleotides not matched to a gene: 10. CDR1 is SGHKS, CDR2 YYEKEE, per germline (reference sequence). CDR3 coding DNA: TGTGCCAGCAGTTCCACAGGGGGAGGAGGAGAGACCCAGTACTTC. Its translation is CASSSTGGGGETQYF.

The chain employs TRBV7-2 and TRBJ2-1; 7 bases are shared with TRBD1. The germline V gene encodes CDR1 SGHTA and CDR2 FQGNSA. The CDR3 runs 16 residues. V trimming: 5 bases; J trimming: 6 bases; junction bases outside the gene matches: 13. The CDR3 region is CASSPWPRQGSNEQFF. The CDR3 bases are TGTGCCAGCAGCCCCTGGCCGAGACAGGGTTCCAATGAGCAGTTCTTC.

This sequence joins TRBV14 and TRBJ2-3; D is undetermined. The CDR3 runs to 15 residues. V lost 1 base, J lost 5 bases, and 13 bases lay in between. Per the germline V gene, CDR1 is SGHDN and CDR2 is FVKESK. The CDR3 loop reads CASSQVLQLGDTQYF. CDR3 nucleotides: TGTGCCAGCAGCCAAGTGCTACAGTTAGGAGATACGCAGTATTTT.

The V gene is TRBV7-3, the J gene TRBJ2-7; D uncertain. Germline values: CDR1 SGHTA, CDR2 FQGTGA. Trimming pared 2 bases from V and 1 base from J, leaving 6 bases between. There are 13 residues in the CDR3. The CDR3 DNA sequence: TGTGCCAGCAGCTTAGGGCCGTCCTACGAGCAGTACTTC. Amino acid sequence: CASSLGPSYEQYF. The full variable domain, rest sourced from reference TRBV7-3 and TRBJ2-7, is GAGVSQTPSNKVTEKGKYVELRCDPISGHTALYWYRQSLGQGPEFLIYFQGTGAADDSGLPNDRFFAVRPEGSVSTLKIQRTERGDSAVYLCASSLGPSYEQYFGPGTRLTVT.

V and J are TRBV7-9 and TRBJ2-7; 7 bases line up with TRBD1. The CDR3 runs to 12 residues. V gave up 5 bases and J gave up 4 bases; unmatched junction bases: 2. Per germline, CDR1 SEHNR and CDR2 FQNEAQ (reference sequence). The CDR3 DNA is TGTGCCAGCAGCCGACAGGGTTACGAGCAGTACTTC. This sequence encodes CASSRQGYEQYF.

This chain links TRBV5-4 with TRBJ2-3; 7 bases line up with TRBD1. The germline V gene encodes CDR1 SGHNT and CDR2 YYREEE (reference sequence). V gave up 5 bases and J gave up 0 bases; unmatched junction bases: 6. The CDR3 totals 15 residues. The CDR3 reads CASRADRASTDTQYF. Written as DNA, the CDR3 is TGTGCCAGCAGGGCCGACAGGGCTAGCACAGATACGCAGTATTTT.

V and J are TRBV15 and TRBJ1-4; tentatively, D is TRBD1 (6 bases). Trimming took 2 bases from V and 8 from J, leaving 12 bases between them. Germline CDR1 and CDR2: LNHNV and YYDKDF (reference sequence). The CDR3 is 14 residues long. CDR3 in DNA: TGTGCCACCAGCAGAACCGGGACACCCGAAAAACTGTTTTTT. This sequence encodes CATSRTGTPEKLFF. The full variable domain, rest sourced from reference TRBV15 and TRBJ1-4, is DAMVIQNPRYQVTQFGKPVTLSCSQTLNHNVMYWYQQKSSQAPKLLFHYYDKDFNNEADTPDNFQSRRPNTSFCFLDIRSPGLGDTAMYLCATSRTGTPEKLFFGSGTQLSVL.

The V and J genes are TRBV4-3 and TRBJ2-2; TRBD1 agrees at 9 bases. The CDR3 consists of 16 residues. J gave up 4 bases and V 2 bases, and 5 bases lay outside the gene matches. CDR1 LGHNA and CDR2 YSLEER come from the germline V gene. CDR3 DNA sequence: TGCGCCAGCAGCCAACCGGGACAGGGTGGCACCGGGGAGCTGTTTTTT. It is translated as CASSQPGQGGTGELFF.

This clone was recorded only once. The V gene is TRBV19, the J gene TRBJ1-1; D unclear. Germline V gene sequence: CDR1 LNHDA, CDR2 SQIVND (reference sequence). V lost 3 bases, J lost 10 bases, and 21 bases lay in between. The CDR3 covers 15 residues. CDR3 protein: CASSIPGEAYRGAFF. The DNA for the CDR3 is TGTGCCAGTAGTATCCCTGGGGAAGCCTACCGGGGAGCTTTCTTT.

The rearrangement joins TRBV9 to TRBJ1-3; tentatively, D is TRBD1 (5 bases). CDR1 SGDLS and CDR2 YYNGEE come from the germline V gene. Trimming removed 4 bases at V and 0 bases at J, with 8 bases between. The CDR3 spans 14 residues. As DNA, the CDR3 is TGTGCCAGCAGCCCACAGGTCTCTGGAAACACCATATATTTT. Its protein is CASSPQVSGNTIYF.

The rearrangement uses TRBV10-3 and TRBJ2-6; a weak D match, TRBD1 (6 bases). V was shortened by 3 bases and J by 4 bases, with 25 bases between the two germline ends. The CDR3 extends over 20 amino acids. Looked up from germline, CDR1 is ENHRY and CDR2 is SYGVKD. The CDR3 protein is CAISDLQGTGKNTGANVLTF. CDR3 DNA sequence: TGTGCCATCAGTGACCTCCAGGGAACAGGGAAAAATACGGGGGCCAACGTCCTGACTTTC.

V is TRBV11-2 and J is TRBJ2-7; 7 nucleotides match TRBD1. CDR1 is SGHAT, CDR2 FQNNGV, per germline. Losses at the gene ends were 4 bases for V and 7 bases for J; bases not matched to a gene: 7. The CDR3 sequence is 13 residues long. The CDR3 sequence is CASSSDRSSEQYF. In DNA, the CDR3 is TGTGCCAGCAGCTCGGACAGGAGCTCAGAGCAGTACTTC.

This chain joins TRBV4-2 and TRBJ1-2; 10 positions agree with TRBD1. The J segment lost 3 bases and the V segment lost 6 bases, leaving 4 bases of the junction unmatched. Germline V CDR1 and CDR2: LGHNA, YNFKEQ. The CDR3 is 14 residues long. CDR3 coding DNA: TGTGCCAGCAGTCCCGGGACAGGGGACTATGGCTACACCTTC. This translates into CASSPGTGDYGYTF.

The genes are TRBV27 and TRBJ2-5; D might be TRBD1 (6 bases). Germline V lookup: CDR1 MNHEY, CDR2 SMNVEV (reference sequence). The CDR3 loop spans 15 amino acids. V was cut by 8 bases and J by 4 bases, with 20 bases left in between. The CDR3 sequence: CASQPFTGRGETQYF. CDR3 nucleotides: TGTGCCAGCCAACCTTTTACAGGGCGTGGAGAGACCCAGTACTTC.

CDR3 sequence (DNA): TGTGCCAGCAGTTACTCCAGGGGGCAGGGCGGGGAGCTGTTTTTT. As protein: CASSYSRGQGGELFF. The V call is TRBV6-5, the J call TRBJ2-2; 8 bases map to TRBD1. CDR1 and CDR2 (germline): MNHEY, SVGAGI. This CDR3 is built from 15 residues. V was pared by 0 bases and J by 7 bases, with 4 bases of the junction left unmatched.

This sequence joins TRBV4-2 and TRBJ1-6; D unresolved. The CDR3 sequence is 17 residues long. V was shortened by 1 base and J by 0 bases, with 10 bases between the two germline ends. The germline CDR1 and CDR2 sequences are LGHNA and YNFKEQ. The CDR3 spells CASSQGVTSSYNSPLHF. CDR3 nucleotide sequence: TGTGCCAGCAGCCAAGGGGTTACTAGCTCCTATAATTCACCCCTCCACTTT.

In this sample, this clone turned up once. The CDR3 sequence is CASSLAYTEAFF. The CDR3 DNA follows: TGTGCCAGCAGCTTAGCCTACACTGAAGCTTTCTTT. J is TRBJ1-1 and V is TRBV7-9; D is unresolved. V was trimmed by 0 bases and J by 3 bases, leaving 2 bases between them. The CDR3 runs 12 residues. Looked up from germline, CDR1 is SEHNR and CDR2 is FQNEAQ (reference sequence).

The chain is built from TRBV5-1 and TRBJ2-7; TRBD1 agrees at 8 bases. The CDR3 has 13 amino acids. J was trimmed by 4 bases and V by 4 bases; bases with no gene match: 4. Germline V gene lookup returns CDR1 SGHRS and CDR2 YFSETQ. Written as DNA, the CDR3 is TGCGCCAGCAGCCTCGACAGGGGTTACGAGCAGTACTTC. Its protein product is CASSLDRGYEQYF.

J is TRBJ2-1 and V is TRBV30, with 7 bases aligning to TRBD2. The length of the CDR3 is 14 residues. The J segment lost 7 bases and the V segment lost 1 base, leaving 7 bases of the junction unmatched. Germline V CDR1 and CDR2: GTSNPN, SVGIG (reference sequence). CDR3 DNA sequence: TGTGCCTGGAGTGACAGACTAGCCCGGAATGAGCAGTTCTTC. Its protein is CAWSDRLARNEQFF. Filled out from reference TRBV30 and TRBJ2-1, the complete variable domain reads SQTIHQWPATLVQPVGSPLSLECTVEGTSNPNLYWYRQAAGRGLQLLFYSVGIGQISSEVPQNLSASRPQDRQFILSSKKLLLSDSGFYLCAWSDRLARNEQFFGPGTRLTVL.

This clone was observed a handful of times. The J gene is TRBJ2-1, the V gene TRBV7-2; weak D call: TRBD2 (7 bases). The CDR3 totals 16 residues. V was cut by 6 bases and J by 0 bases, with 15 bases left in between. Germline-derived CDR1 and CDR2 are SGHTA and FQGNSA. The CDR3 DNA sequence: TGTGCCAGCAGAAAGAGGGGGGGGAGCTCCTACAATGAGCAGTTCTTC. It is translated as CASRKRGGSSYNEQFF.

V usage is TRBV7-2 and J usage is TRBJ2-5; possibly TRBD1 for D (7 bases). Germline V gene lookup returns CDR1 SGHTA and CDR2 FQGNSA. The CDR3 length is 12 residues. Trimming pared 4 bases from V and 7 bases from J, leaving 10 bases between. CDR3 protein: CASSWRDRTQYF. The CDR3 DNA reads as TGTGCCAGCAGCTGGAGGGACAGGACCCAGTACTTC.

The rearrangement links TRBV6-5 to TRBJ2-1; 8 bases fit TRBD1. J was trimmed by 8 bases and V by 3 bases; bases with no gene match: 6. CDR1 and CDR2 from the germline V gene are MNHEY and SVGAGI. The CDR3 sequence is 14 residues long. The CDR3 DNA reads as TGTGCCAGCAGTTATTTGGGACAGGCTCATGAGCAGTTCTTC. Protein sequence: CASSYLGQAHEQFF.

The rearrangement uses TRBV10-3 and TRBJ2-7; TRBD2 matches 10 bases. V lost 5 bases and J lost 2; bases outside the gene matches: 6. This CDR3 is built from 15 residues. From germline, CDR1 is ENHRY and CDR2 SYGVKD. The CDR3 nucleotides read TGTGCCATCAGTAGTAGCGGGGGGCCTACCTACGAGCAGTACTTC. It yields the protein CAISSSGGPTYEQYF.